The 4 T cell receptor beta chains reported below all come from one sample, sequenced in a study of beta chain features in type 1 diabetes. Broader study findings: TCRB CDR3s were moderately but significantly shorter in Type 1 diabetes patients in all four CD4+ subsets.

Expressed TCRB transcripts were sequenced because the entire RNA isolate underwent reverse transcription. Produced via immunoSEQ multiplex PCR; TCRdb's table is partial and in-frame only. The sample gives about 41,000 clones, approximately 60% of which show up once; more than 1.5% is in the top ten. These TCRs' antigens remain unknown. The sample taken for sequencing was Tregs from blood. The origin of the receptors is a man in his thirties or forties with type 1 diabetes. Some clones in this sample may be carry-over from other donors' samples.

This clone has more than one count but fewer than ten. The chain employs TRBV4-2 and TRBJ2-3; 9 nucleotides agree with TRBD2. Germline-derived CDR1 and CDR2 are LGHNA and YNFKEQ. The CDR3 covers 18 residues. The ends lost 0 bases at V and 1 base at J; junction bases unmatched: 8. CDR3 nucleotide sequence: TGTGCCAGCAGCCAAGAAAGAGCGGGGGGCTACGGCACAGATACGCAGTATTTT. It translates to CASSQERAGGYGTDTQYF.

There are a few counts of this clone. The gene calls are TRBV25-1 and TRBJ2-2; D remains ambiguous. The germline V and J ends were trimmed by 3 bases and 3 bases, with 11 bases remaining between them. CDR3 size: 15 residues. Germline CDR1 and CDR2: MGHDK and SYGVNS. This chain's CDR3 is CASSEWQAYTGELFF. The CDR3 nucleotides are TGTGCCAGCAGTGAGTGGCAGGCCTACACCGGGGAGCTGTTTTTT.

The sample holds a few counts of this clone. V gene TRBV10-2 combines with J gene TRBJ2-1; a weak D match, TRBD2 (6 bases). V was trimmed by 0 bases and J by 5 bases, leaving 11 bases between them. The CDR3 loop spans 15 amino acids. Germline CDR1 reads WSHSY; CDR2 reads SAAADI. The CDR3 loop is CASSESAGTHNEQFF. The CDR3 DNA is TGCGCCAGCAGTGAGTCGGCGGGGACCCACAATGAGCAGTTCTTC.

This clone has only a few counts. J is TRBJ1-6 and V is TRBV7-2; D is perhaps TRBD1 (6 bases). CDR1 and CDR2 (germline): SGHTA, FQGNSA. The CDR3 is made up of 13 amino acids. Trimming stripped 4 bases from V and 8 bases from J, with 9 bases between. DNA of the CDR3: TGTGCCAGCAGCTCTGGACAGTATTCACCCCTCCACTTT. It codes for CASSSGQYSPLHF. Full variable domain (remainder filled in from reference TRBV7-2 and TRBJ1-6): GAGVSQSPSNKVTEKGKDVELRCDPISGHTALYWYRQSLGQGLEFLIYFQGNSAPDKSGLPSDRFSAERTGGSVSTLTIQRTQQEDSAVYLCASSSGQYSPLHFGNGTRLTVT.